This T cell receptor beta chain came from a study of CXCR3-negative and CXCR3-positive naive CD8 T cells. The wider study: The total count of TRB reads reached around 140 million, and each library contributed about 1.5 +/- 0.3 million.

UMI-labeled 5' RACE TRB cDNA libraries were prepared from the cells. TCRdb re-called the 5' RACE reads; every CDR3 protein appears as one record, without DNA. The sample totals roughly 90,000 distinct CDR3 sequences. With respect to this clonotype: The target antigen is unknown.

Study-level results: Cryopreserved PBMCs had partly decreased CXCR3 expression; fresh PBMCs were used in most assays. TRB CDR3s were more hydrophobic in CXCR3-positive than in CXCR3-negative naive cells. Naive CXCR3-positive and CXCR3-negative cells shared similar TRBV-TRBJ usage, unlike memory cells.

This TCR was sampled from a human donor in good health. Some clones in this sample may be carry-over from other donors' samples. Sequenced material: naive CXCR3- CD8+ T cells from blood. Specified subset: CD45RO-CCR7+CD27+CD95- naive CD8+ T cells lacking CXCR3 (TNR3-).

The CDR3 sequence is CASTQGVEGQPQHF. The rearrangement links TRBV6-2 or TRBV6-3 to TRBJ1-5; TCRdb gives TRBD1 as the D gene, but with no DNA this cannot be confirmed. The germline V gene encodes CDR1 MNHEY and CDR2 SVGEGT. This CDR3 spans 14 amino acids.